Below are 3 T cell receptor beta chains sequenced from a single sample in a study of blood T cell repertoires in COVID-19. TCRdb's table, derived via immunoSEQ multiplex PCR, lists solely in-frame clones and lacks some. This repertoire shows 200,000 to 250,000 clones, roughly 82% found once; its top ten account for roughly 1.9%. The sequencing input was PBMCs or T cells enriched from blood (not recorded which). The receptor set was obtained from a woman aged 45-59 years who had recovered from COVID-19.

The V call is TRBV7-9, the J call TRBJ2-7; D is unclear. The CDR3 contains 11 residues. The germline V and J ends were trimmed by 5 bases and 2 bases, with 4 bases remaining between them. Germline-derived CDR1 and CDR2 are SEHNR and FQNEAQ (reference sequence). The CDR3 coding sequence is TGTGCCAGCAGCAATACCTACGAGCAGTACTTC. Translation gives CASSNTYEQYF.

The rearrangement links TRBV15 to TRBJ2-6, with 7 bases identical to TRBD1. V lost 3 bases and J lost 2; bases outside the gene matches: 1. The CDR3 sequence is 15 residues long. Germline V gene sequence: CDR1 LNHNV, CDR2 YYDKDF (reference sequence). The chain's CDR3 is CATSSDRAGANVLTF. CDR3 in DNA: TGTGCCACCAGCAGCGACAGGGCTGGGGCCAACGTCCTGACTTTC.

V gene TRBV5-6 combines with J gene TRBJ2-5; 15 bases line up with TRBD2. The CDR3 covers 16 residues. The germline V gene encodes CDR1 SGHDT and CDR2 YYEEEE. V lost 4 bases, J lost 2 bases, and 3 bases stayed unmatched. The CDR3 DNA reads as TGTGCCAGCAGCGACGGACTAGCGGGGGGGCAAGAGACCCAGTACTTC. Translation gives CASSDGLAGGQETQYF. Combining the CDR3 with reference TRBV5-6 and TRBJ2-5 gives the whole variable domain DAGVTQSPTHLIKTRGQQVTLRCSPKSGHDTVSWYQQALGQGPQFIFQYYEEEERQRGNFPDRFSGHQFPNYSSELNVNALLLGDSALYLCASSDGLAGGQETQYFGPGTRLLVL.